The T cell receptor beta chain under discussion was sequenced for a study of T cell responses to AZD1222 COVID-19 vaccine. Study details: Investigators merged groups given second doses at roughly 4 or roughly 12 weeks.

Study-wide results and caveats: Females made up more of the donors, who were largely white British, and clonal diversity may have come out too low. At 160-218 and 743-854, vaccine-associated CD4 TCRs were dominant, and they spanned spike. Spike-specific TCR breadth and depth both grew after two AZD1222 doses.

As for this clone: What it binds is unknown.

Germline lookup yields CDR1 SGHRS and CDR2 YFSETQ. CDR3 size: 16 residues. Trimming removed 6 bases from V and 0 bases from J, with 18 bases in between. The protocol was immunoSEQ multiplex PCR, while the TCRdb copy is restricted to in-frame clones and leaves out a portion. Here the sample spans approximately 92,000 clones, roughly nine tenths being singletons. This specimen consisted of peripheral blood, obtained on day 0 of AZD1222 vaccination. This TCR was sampled from an adult in good health. This chain connects TRBV5-1 to TRBJ1-1; TRBD1 might be the D (5 bases). This CDR3 is CASNPGRIFMNTEAFF. The CDR3 DNA sequence: TGCGCCAGCAACCCGGGACGGATATTCATGAACACTGAAGCTTTCTTT.